The 7 T cell receptor beta chains presented below share a single source sample, sequenced in a study of blood T cells in healthy people across ages. A second PCR of roughly 6 to 12 cycles used a sample-barcoded 5' primer and a J-beta primer mix. MiXCR was run by TCRdb on the 5' RACE reads, yielding one entry per CDR3 protein. This table has some 920,000 distinct CDR3 sequences, roughly 47% appearing once. Sequences were obtained from blood. All receptors come from a woman aged 55-70 years in good health.

This clonotype appeared a single time. The chain couples TRBV6-2 or TRBV6-3 to TRBJ2-5; 11 bases match TRBD2. The CDR3 runs to 16 residues. Looked up from germline, CDR1 is MNHEY and CDR2 is SVGEGT. V lost 0 bases and J lost 11; bases outside the gene matches: 11. The CDR3 coding sequence is TGTGCCAGCAGTTACTCGGAACTAGCGGGAGACAATGAGCAGTACTTC. Its translation: CASSYSELAGDNEQYF.

The chain has TRBV29-1 and TRBJ2-7, with 7 positions matching TRBD1. The germline V gene has CDR1 SQVTM and CDR2 ANQGSEA. V was clipped by 7 bases and J by 1 base; unmatched bases: 4. The CDR3 has 12 amino acids. CDR3 sequence: CSGQGQSYEQYF. Written as DNA, the CDR3 is TGCAGCGGACAGGGACAGTCCTACGAGCAGTACTTC.

This clonotype occurred many times. The V call is TRBV12-3 or TRBV12-4, the J call TRBJ1-6; D perhaps matches TRBD1 (6 bases). Deletions cut 4 bases from V and 8 bases from J, with 12 bases between. This CDR3 contains 14 residues. This CDR3 reads CASSSGTRYSPLHF. CDR3 bases: TGTGCCAGCAGTTCCGGGACACGGTATTCACCCCTCCACTTT.

A word on this clonotype: The junction does not match germline at one end; this may be a read error. V usage is TRBV29-1 and J usage is TRBJ1-1; no firm D call. The germline V gene has CDR1 SQVTM and CDR2 ANQGSEA. The CDR3 consists of 13 residues. DNA for the CDR3: TGCAGCGTCGAAGGGAACAGAGACACTGAAGCTTTCTTT. Its translation: CSVEGNRDTEAFF. The full variable domain, rest sourced from reference TRBV29-1 and TRBJ1-1, is SAVISQKPSRDICQRGTSLTIQCQVDSQVTMMFWYRQQPGQSLTLIATANQGSEATYESGFVIDKFPISRPNLTFSTLTVSNMSPEDSSIYLCSVEGNRDTEAFFGQGTRLTVV.

The table lists this clonotype with a count of one. This chain joins TRBV6-5 and TRBJ2-6; perhaps TRBD1 as D (6 bases). This CDR3 has 15 amino acids. V lost 6 bases, J lost 3 bases, and 12 bases lay in between. Germline-derived CDR1 and CDR2 are MNHEY and SVGAGI. The CDR3 loop reads CASRRQDFGANVLTF. DNA of the CDR3: TGTGCCAGCAGAAGACAGGATTTTGGGGCCAACGTCCTGACTTTC.

CDR3 in DNA: TGTGCCACCAATCCGGGCCCCTACGAGCAGTACTTC. Its protein product is CATNPGPYEQYF. V usage is TRBV10-3 and J usage is TRBJ2-7; D gene ambiguous. CDR3 length: 12 amino acids. V lost 10 bases, J lost 2 bases, and 12 bases lay in between. Germline CDR1 reads ENHRY; CDR2 reads SYGVKD.

This clonotype was recorded a few times. This chain links TRBV20-1 with TRBJ2-7; D is undetermined. The germline V gene has CDR1 DFQATT and CDR2 SNEGSKA (reference sequence). The V end was cut by 3 bases, the J end by 3 bases, with 6 bases between. The CDR3 contains 11 residues. The CDR3 region has the DNA TGCAGTGCTAGTTCCGTCTACGAGCAGTACTTC. This codes for CSASSVYEQYF.